The TCR beta chain under discussion was sequenced for a study of T cell responses to AZD1222 COVID-19 vaccine. Study details: Second-dose groups at about 4 or about 12 weeks were pooled. General study results and limits: Repertoires were obtained only post-peak T cell response. Dominant CD4 TCR responses targeted spike regions 160-218 and 743-854.

Produced via immunoSEQ multiplex PCR; TCRdb's table is partial and in-frame only. The repertoire holds roughly 140,000 clones, roughly 89% seen once, with less than 5.5% in the top ten. Concerning this clone itself: Its specificity is unknown.

The sequences come from peripheral blood, collected on day 0 of AZD1222 vaccination. This TCR was sampled from an adult in good health.

The CDR3 sequence is CASDRTGGFSEQYF. DNA for the CDR3: TGTGCCAGCGACCGGACAGGGGGATTCTCCGAGCAGTACTTC. The V call is TRBV2, the J call TRBJ2-7, with TRBD1 identical over 10 bases. The CDR3 has 14 residues. Trimming cost V 8 bases and J 6 bases; bases outside gene matches: 10. CDR1 SNHLY and CDR2 FYNNEI come from the germline V gene.